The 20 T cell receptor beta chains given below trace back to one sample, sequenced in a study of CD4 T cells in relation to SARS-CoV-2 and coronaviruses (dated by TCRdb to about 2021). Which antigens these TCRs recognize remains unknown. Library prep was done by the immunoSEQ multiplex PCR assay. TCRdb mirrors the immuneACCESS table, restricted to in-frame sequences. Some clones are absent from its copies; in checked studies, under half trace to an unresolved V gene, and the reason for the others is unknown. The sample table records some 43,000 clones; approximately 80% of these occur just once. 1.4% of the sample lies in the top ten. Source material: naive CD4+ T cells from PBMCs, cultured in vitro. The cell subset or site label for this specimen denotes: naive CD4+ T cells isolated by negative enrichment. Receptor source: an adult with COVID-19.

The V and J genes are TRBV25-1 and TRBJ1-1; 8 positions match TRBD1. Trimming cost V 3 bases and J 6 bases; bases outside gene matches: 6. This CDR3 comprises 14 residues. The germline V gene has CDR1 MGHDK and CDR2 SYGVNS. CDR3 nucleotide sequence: TGTGCCAGCAGTGACTGGACAGGGCGAGCTGAAGCTTTCTTT. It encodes CASSDWTGRAEAFF.

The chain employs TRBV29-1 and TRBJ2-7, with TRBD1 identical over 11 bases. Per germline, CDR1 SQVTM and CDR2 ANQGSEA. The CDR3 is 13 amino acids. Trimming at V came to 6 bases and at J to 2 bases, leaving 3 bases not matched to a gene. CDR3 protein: CSVPGQGAYEQYF. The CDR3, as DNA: TGCAGCGTACCGGGACAGGGGGCCTACGAGCAGTACTTC.

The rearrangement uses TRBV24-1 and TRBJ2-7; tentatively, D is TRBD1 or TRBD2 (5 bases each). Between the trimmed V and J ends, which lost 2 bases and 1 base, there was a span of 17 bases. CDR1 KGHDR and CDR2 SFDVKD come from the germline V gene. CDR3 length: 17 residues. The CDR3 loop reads CATSDYTPGPLSYEQYF. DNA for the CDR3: TGTGCCACCAGTGATTACACCCCGGGACCTTTGTCCTACGAGCAGTACTTC.

CDR3 sequence: CASSKGAWTANTGELFF. Written as DNA, the CDR3 is TGTGCCAGTAGCAAAGGGGCTTGGACAGCGAACACCGGGGAGCTGTTTTTT. This rearrangement joins TRBV19 to TRBJ2-2, with D maybe TRBD1 (6 bases). V was clipped by 6 bases and J by 0 bases, with 17 bases between them. The CDR3 consists of 17 residues. CDR1 and CDR2 from the germline V gene are LNHDA and SQIVND (reference sequence).

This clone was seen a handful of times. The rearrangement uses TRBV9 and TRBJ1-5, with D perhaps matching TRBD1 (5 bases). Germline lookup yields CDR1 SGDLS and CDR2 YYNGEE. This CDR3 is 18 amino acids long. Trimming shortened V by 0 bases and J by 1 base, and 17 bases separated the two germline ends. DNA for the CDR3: TGTGCCAGCAGCGTAGTACACGGGAAGGGGAGAAGCAATCAGCCCCAGCATTTT. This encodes CASSVVHGKGRSNQPQHF.

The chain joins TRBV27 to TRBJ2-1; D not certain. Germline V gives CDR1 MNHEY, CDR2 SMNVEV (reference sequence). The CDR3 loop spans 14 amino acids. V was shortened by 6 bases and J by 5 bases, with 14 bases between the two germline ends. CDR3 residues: CASSAYSRHNEQFF. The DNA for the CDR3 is TGTGCCAGCAGCGCCTACTCAAGACACAATGAGCAGTTCTTC.

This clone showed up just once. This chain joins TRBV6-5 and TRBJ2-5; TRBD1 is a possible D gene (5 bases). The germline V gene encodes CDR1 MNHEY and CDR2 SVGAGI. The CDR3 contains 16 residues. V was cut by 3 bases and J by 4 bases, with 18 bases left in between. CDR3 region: CASSYALGVSGETQYF. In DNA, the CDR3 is TGTGCCAGCAGTTATGCCCTAGGGGTTTCGGGAGAGACCCAGTACTTC.

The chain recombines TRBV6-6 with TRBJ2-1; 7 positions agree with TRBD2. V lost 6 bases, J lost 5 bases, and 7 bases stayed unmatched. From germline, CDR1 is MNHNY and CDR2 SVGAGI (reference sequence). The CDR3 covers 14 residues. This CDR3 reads CASRDGLADNEQFF. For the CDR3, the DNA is TGTGCCAGCAGAGACGGGCTAGCGGACAATGAGCAGTTCTTC.

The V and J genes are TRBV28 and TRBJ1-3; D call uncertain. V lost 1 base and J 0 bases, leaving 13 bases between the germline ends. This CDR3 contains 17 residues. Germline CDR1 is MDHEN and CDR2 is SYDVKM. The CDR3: CASSLSRFRSSGNTIYF. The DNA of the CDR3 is TGTGCCAGCAGTTTATCCAGATTCAGGAGCTCTGGAAACACCATATATTTT.

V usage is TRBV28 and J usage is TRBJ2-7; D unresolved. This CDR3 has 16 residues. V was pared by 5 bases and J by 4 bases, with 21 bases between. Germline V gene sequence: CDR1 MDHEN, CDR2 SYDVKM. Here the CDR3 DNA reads TGTGCCAGCAGTCCGTATCGTCGGGCTCAAATTTACGAGCAGTACTTC. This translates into CASSPYRRAQIYEQYF.

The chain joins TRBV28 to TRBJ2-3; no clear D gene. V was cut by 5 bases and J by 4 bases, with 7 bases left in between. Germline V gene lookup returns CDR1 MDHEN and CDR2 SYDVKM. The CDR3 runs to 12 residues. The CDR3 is CASSPLADTQYF. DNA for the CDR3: TGTGCCAGCAGTCCCCTAGCAGATACGCAGTATTTT. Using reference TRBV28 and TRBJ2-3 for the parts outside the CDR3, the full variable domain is DVKVTQSSRYLVKRTGEKVFLECVQDMDHENMFWYRQDPGLGLRLIYFSYDVKMKEKGDIPEGYSVSREKKERFSLILESASTNQTSMYLCASSPLADTQYFGPGTRLTVL.

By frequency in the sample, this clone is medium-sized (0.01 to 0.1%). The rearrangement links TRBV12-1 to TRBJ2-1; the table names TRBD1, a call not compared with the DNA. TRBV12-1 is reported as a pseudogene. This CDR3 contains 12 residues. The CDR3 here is CASRQGYNEQFF. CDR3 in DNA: TGTGCCAGCAGACAGGGCTACAATGAGCAGTTCTTC.

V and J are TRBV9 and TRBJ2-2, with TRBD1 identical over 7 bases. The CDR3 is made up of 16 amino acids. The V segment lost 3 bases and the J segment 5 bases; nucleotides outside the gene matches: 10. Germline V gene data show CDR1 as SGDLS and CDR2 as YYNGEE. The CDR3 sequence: CASSEQTGLRTGELFF. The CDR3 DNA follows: TGTGCCAGCAGCGAGCAGACAGGGCTTAGGACCGGGGAGCTGTTTTTT.

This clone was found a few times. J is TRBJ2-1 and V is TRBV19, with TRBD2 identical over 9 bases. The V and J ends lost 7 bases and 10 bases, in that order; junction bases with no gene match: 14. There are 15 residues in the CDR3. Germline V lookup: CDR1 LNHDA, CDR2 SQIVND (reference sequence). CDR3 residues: CASTWSSGRVGEQFF. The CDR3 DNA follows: TGTGCCAGTACCTGGAGTAGCGGGAGAGTAGGGGAGCAGTTCTTC. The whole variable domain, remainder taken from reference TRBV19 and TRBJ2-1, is DGGITQSPKYLFRKEGQNVTLSCEQNLNHDAMYWYRQDPGQGLRLIYYSQIVNDFQKGDIAEGYSVSREKKESFPLTVTSAQKNPTAFYLCASTWSSGRVGEQFFGPGTRLTVL.

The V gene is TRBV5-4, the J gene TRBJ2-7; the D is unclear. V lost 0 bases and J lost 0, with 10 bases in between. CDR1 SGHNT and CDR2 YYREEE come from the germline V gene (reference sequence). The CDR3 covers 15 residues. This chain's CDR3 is CASSLEPKLSYEQYF. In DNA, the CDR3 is TGTGCCAGCAGCTTGGAACCCAAACTCTCCTACGAGCAGTACTTC.

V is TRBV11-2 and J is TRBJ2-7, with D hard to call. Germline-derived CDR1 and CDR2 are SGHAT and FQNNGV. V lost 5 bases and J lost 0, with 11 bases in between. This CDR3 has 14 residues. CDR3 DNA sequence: TGTGCCAGCAGCCGGATTAGTAGCTCCTACGAGCAGTACTTC. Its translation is CASSRISSSYEQYF. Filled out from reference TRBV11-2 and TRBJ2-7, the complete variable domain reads EAGVAQSPRYKIIEKRQSVAFWCNPISGHATLYWYQQILGQGPKLLIQFQNNGVVDDSQLPKDRFSAERLKGVDSTLKIQPAKLEDSAVYLCASSRISSSYEQYFGPGTRLTVT.

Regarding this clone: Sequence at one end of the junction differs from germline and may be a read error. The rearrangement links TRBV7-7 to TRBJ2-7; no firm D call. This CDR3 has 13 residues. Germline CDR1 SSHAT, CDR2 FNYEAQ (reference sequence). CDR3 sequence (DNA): TGTGCTAGCAGCGCGGATGTTTCCTACGAGCAGTACTTC. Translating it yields CASSADVSYEQYF.

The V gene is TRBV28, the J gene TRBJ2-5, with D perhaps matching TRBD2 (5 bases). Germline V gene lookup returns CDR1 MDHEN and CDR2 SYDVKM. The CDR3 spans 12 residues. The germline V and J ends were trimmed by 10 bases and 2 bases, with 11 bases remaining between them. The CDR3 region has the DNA TGTGCCACCCAACAGCGGCAAGAGACCCAGTACTTC. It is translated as CATQQRQETQYF.

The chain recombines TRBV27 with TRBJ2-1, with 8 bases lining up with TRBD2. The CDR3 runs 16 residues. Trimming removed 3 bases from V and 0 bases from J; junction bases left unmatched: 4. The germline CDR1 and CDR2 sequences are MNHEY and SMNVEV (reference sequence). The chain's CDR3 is CASSFIAGSSYNEQFF. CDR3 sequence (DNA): TGTGCCAGCAGTTTTATAGCGGGAAGCTCCTACAATGAGCAGTTCTTC.

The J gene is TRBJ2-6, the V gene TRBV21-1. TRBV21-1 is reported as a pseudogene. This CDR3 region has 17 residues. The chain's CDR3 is CASSNNTYYSGANVLTF. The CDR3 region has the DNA TGTGCCAGCAGCAACAACACCTATTACTCTGGGGCCAACGTCCTGACTTTC.